A single sample is the source of the 31 T cell receptor beta chains below, sequenced in a study of T cell repertoires in cytomegalovirus infection. TCRdb reprocessed the reads with MiXCR, giving one entry per CDR3 protein. In the table there are roughly 990,000 distinct CDR3 sequences, approximately 31% of which are singletons. These receptors have no identified antigens. The material was cultured CD8+ T cells from PBMCs, obtained from culture after CMV antigen stimulation. The receptors were gathered from a human donor in good health (CMV status not recorded). Some clones in this sample may be carry-over from other donors' samples.

This rearrangement joins TRBV6-2 or TRBV6-3 to TRBJ1-2, with TRBD1 matching over 10 bases. The CDR3 has 15 amino acids. V lost 6 bases, J lost 6 bases, and 10 bases stayed unmatched. In germline, CDR1 is MNHEY, CDR2 SVGEGT. CDR3 amino acids: CASRELLDRGDGYTF. The DNA of the CDR3 is TGTGCCAGCAGGGAACTTTTGGACAGGGGGGATGGCTACACCTTC.

This clonotype was picked up many times. The chain uses TRBV7-2 and TRBJ1-5; a weak D match, TRBD1 (6 bases). The V end lost 4 bases, the J end lost 1 base, and 14 bases lay between the germline ends. CDR3 length: 16 residues. CDR1 SGHTA and CDR2 FQGNSA come from the germline V gene. CDR3 sequence (DNA): TGTGCCAGCAGCTCCTCCGGGACAACCAGCAATCAGCCCCAGCATTTT. Its protein is CASSSSGTTSNQPQHF.

This clonotype has only a few counts. The chain recombines TRBV19 with TRBJ2-3, with D perhaps TRBD1 or TRBD2 (5 bases each). The germline gives CDR1 LNHDA, CDR2 SQIVND (reference sequence). This CDR3 spans 12 amino acids. Trimming removed 4 bases at V and 9 bases at J, with 11 bases between. CDR3 sequence reads: CASSKLRGTQYF. In DNA, the CDR3 is TGTGCCAGTAGTAAACTCCGGGGCACGCAGTATTTT.

CDR3 in amino acids: CASSDRGHVNSPLHF. Written as DNA, the CDR3 is TGTGCCAGCAGTGACCGTGGACACGTTAATTCACCCCTCCACTTT. The rearrangement uses TRBV6-5 and TRBJ1-6, with D tentatively TRBD1 (5 bases). The CDR3 covers 15 residues. V was trimmed by 5 bases and J by 6 bases, leaving 14 bases between them. Germline-derived CDR1 and CDR2 are MNHEY and SVGAGI.

The V call is TRBV7-8, the J call TRBJ2-7, with 7 positions matching TRBD2. Germline assignment: CDR1 SGHVS and CDR2 FQNEAQ. V shed 4 bases, J shed 1 base, and the junction held 13 bases outside the gene matches. The CDR3 has 17 residues. In DNA, the CDR3 is TGTGCCAGCAGCTCCCGAATCGTGGCGGGGGATTCCTACGAGCAGTACTTC. Translated, it gives CASSSRIVAGDSYEQYF. The variable domain in full, with the rest retrieved from reference TRBV7-8 and TRBJ2-7, is GAGVSQSPRYKVAKRGQDVALRCDPISGHVSLFWYQQALGQGPEFLTYFQNEAQLDKSGLPSDRFFAERPEGSVSTLKIQRTQQEDSAVYLCASSSRIVAGDSYEQYFGPGTRLTVT.

This clonotype showed up just a few times. The V and J genes are TRBV28 and TRBJ1-2, with 10 bases aligning to TRBD1. CDR1 and CDR2 from the germline V gene are MDHEN and SYDVKM. Trimming cost V 5 bases and J 3 bases; bases outside gene matches: 3. The CDR3 consists of 14 residues. The CDR3 DNA reads TGTGCCAGCAGTAGACAGGGGGCTCACTATGGCTACACCTTC. Its protein product is CASSRQGAHYGYTF.

This chain links TRBV6-4 with TRBJ2-3; 9 nucleotides match TRBD1. J gave up 7 bases and V 0 bases, and 8 bases lay outside the gene matches. CDR3 size: 16 residues. CDR1 and CDR2 (germline): MRHNA, SNTAGT. The CDR3 protein is CASSDSPRQGEYTQYF. The DNA of the CDR3 is TGTGCCAGCAGTGACTCTCCCCGACAGGGGGAATATACGCAGTATTTT.

The rearrangement uses TRBV11-1 and TRBJ1-6, with 9 bases aligning to TRBD1. The CDR3 spans 15 residues. V lost 5 bases, J lost 9 bases, and 8 bases stayed unmatched. Germline V gives CDR1 SGHAT, CDR2 FQDESV (reference sequence). The CDR3 coding sequence is TGTGCCAGCAGCCATACAGAGGACAGGGGTTCACCCCTCCACTTT. Its translation is CASSHTEDRGSPLHF.

This clonotype was seen at least ten times. V gene TRBV7-2 combines with J gene TRBJ2-5, with a weak D call TRBD2 (5 bases). The germline gives CDR1 SGHTA, CDR2 FQGNSA. Trimming cost V 8 bases and J 5 bases, with 18 bases left between them. The CDR3 has 14 amino acids. CDR3 sequence: CASHPGGHGETQYF. DNA for the CDR3: TGTGCCAGCCACCCCGGAGGTCATGGGGAGACCCAGTACTTC.

This clonotype was counted only a few times. The chain employs TRBV7-6 and TRBJ2-1, with 8 bases lining up with TRBD1. Germline V gene sequence: CDR1 SGHVS, CDR2 FNYEAQ. The CDR3 extends over 15 amino acids. J was trimmed by 6 bases and V by 3 bases; bases with no gene match: 7. The CDR3 nucleotides read TGTGCCAGCAGCTTCGGCAGGGGGCTTTTCAATGAGCAGTTCTTC. Translating it yields CASSFGRGLFNEQFF.

The rearrangement links TRBV9 to TRBJ2-7; D gene uncertain. The germline V gene has CDR1 SGDLS and CDR2 YYNGEE. The length of the CDR3 is 16 residues. V was pared by 0 bases and J by 6 bases, with 19 bases between. The CDR3, as DNA: TGTGCCAGCAGCGTAGGTGATTCCTCCTGTGGCGGCGAGCAGTACGTC. This translates into CASSVGDSSCGGEQYV.

This chain connects TRBV6-5 to TRBJ1-1, with 8 bases aligning to TRBD1. CDR1 and CDR2 from the germline V gene are MNHEY and SVGAGI. V gave up 1 base and J gave up 6 bases; unmatched junction bases: 7. The CDR3 runs to 15 residues. The CDR3 DNA is TGTGCCAGCAGTTACTTGGGAGGACAGGGCCCTGAAGCTTTCTTT. This encodes CASSYLGGQGPEAFF.

The chain employs TRBV6-1 and TRBJ1-2; 12 nucleotides match TRBD1. The CDR3 length is 15 residues. Trimming removed 7 bases from V and 5 bases from J; junction bases left unmatched: 8. CDR1 MNHNS and CDR2 SASEGT come from the germline V gene. DNA for the CDR3: TGTGCCAGCAAAGGGACAGGGGGCTATGGTTATGGCTACACCTTC. Translation: CASKGTGGYGYGYTF.

A note on this clonotype: Possible read error: a much larger clone is one base away. V and J are TRBV7-9 and TRBJ2-7; the D gene is possibly TRBD2 (5 bases). The germline gives CDR1 SEHNR, CDR2 FQNEAQ (reference sequence). CDR3 length: 14 residues. Between the trimmed V and J ends, which lost 5 bases and 2 bases, there was a span of 13 bases. In nucleotides, the CDR3 is TGTGCCAGCAGCCAGGACTGGGTCACCTACGAGCAGTACGTC. Translation: CASSQDWVTYEQYV.

Here the CDR3 DNA reads TGTGCCAGCAGCAGATTTCGACAGGGATTTCACGAGCAGTACTTC. It is translated as CASSRFRQGFHEQYF. The J gene is TRBJ2-7, the V gene TRBV27, with TRBD1 matching 7 bases. J was trimmed by 5 bases and V by 6 bases; bases with no gene match: 13. Germline V gives CDR1 MNHEY, CDR2 SMNVEV (reference sequence). The length of the CDR3 is 15 residues.

The genes are TRBV27 and TRBJ2-1; no firm D call. CDR1 MNHEY and CDR2 SMNVEV come from the germline V gene (reference sequence). V dropped 0 bases and J dropped 1 base, with 4 bases sitting between them. CDR3 length: 14 residues. The CDR3 sequence is CASSLSESYNEQFF. CDR3 coding DNA: TGTGCCAGCAGTTTATCGGAGTCCTACAATGAGCAGTTCTTC.

This sequence joins TRBV28 and TRBJ1-1, with D hard to call. Looked up from germline, CDR1 is MDHEN and CDR2 is SYDVKM. V shed 5 bases and J shed 11 bases, with 15 bases lying between them. The CDR3 is 12 amino acids. The CDR3 bases are TGTGCCAGCAGTAGATTGGACCGGTCGGCTTTCTTT. This gives the protein CASSRLDRSAFF.

In its sample, this clonotype was seen once. Sequence at one end of the junction differs from germline and may be a read error. The V and J genes are TRBV6-5 and TRBJ2-5; perhaps TRBD1 as D (7 bases). Looked up from germline, CDR1 is MNHEY and CDR2 is SVGAGI. CDR3 length: 13 amino acids. CDR3 coding DNA: TGTGCCAGCAGTTACAGGGGGCGCGGGACCCAGTGCTTC. Protein sequence: CASSYRGRGTQCF.

Remarks on this clonotype: One junction end disagrees with the germline gene, perhaps due to a read error. This chain joins TRBV4-1 and TRBJ2-6, with D possibly being TRBD1 or TRBD2 (5 bases each). This CDR3 is built from 20 residues. CDR1 and CDR2 from the germline V gene are MGHRA and YSYEKL. DNA for the CDR3: TGTGCCAGCAGCCAAGTCCTAATCGGGCTTGGGGGCTCTGGGGCCAACGTCCTGACTTTC. Translated, it gives CASSQVLIGLGGSGANVLTF.

This clonotype was seen a handful of times. V usage is TRBV10-3 and J usage is TRBJ1-2; no clear D. The CDR3 loop spans 13 amino acids. V was trimmed by 3 bases and J by 6 bases, leaving 11 bases between them. Looked up from germline, CDR1 is ENHRY and CDR2 is SYGVKD. DNA for the CDR3: TGTGCCATCAGTGAAGTGAAGGGCGATGGCTACACCTTC. The encoded protein is CAISEVKGDGYTF.

The V gene is TRBV29-1, the J gene TRBJ2-2; weak D call: TRBD2 (5 bases). The V gene's germline CDR1 is SQVTM and CDR2 ANQGSEA. The CDR3 contains 12 residues. The V end was cut by 3 bases, the J end by 4 bases, with 6 bases between. Here the CDR3 reads CSVDGSTGELFF. The CDR3, as DNA: TGCAGCGTTGATGGGAGCACCGGGGAGCTGTTTTTT.

The chain employs TRBV10-3 and TRBJ1-4, with D hard to call. This CDR3 has 16 amino acids. Deletions cut 2 bases from V and 0 bases from J, with 10 bases between. Germline lookup yields CDR1 ENHRY and CDR2 SYGVKD. The CDR3 loop is CAISEARQATNEKLFF. The CDR3 DNA is TGTGCCATCAGTGAGGCCAGGCAAGCAACTAATGAAAAACTGTTTTTT.

The chain links TRBV27 to TRBJ2-3; 8 nucleotides align to TRBD2. Germline V gene data show CDR1 as MNHEY and CDR2 as SMNVEV (reference sequence). The CDR3 loop spans 15 amino acids. The junction had 6 bases not matched to a gene; V was cut back by 3 bases and J by 4 bases. CDR3 nucleotides: TGTGCCAGCAGTTTCCGGGGGGGCAGGGCAGATACGCAGTATTTT. It codes for CASSFRGGRADTQYF.

This clonotype has a count of ten or more. V is TRBV7-9 and J is TRBJ2-5, with D unresolved. V was cut by 1 base and J by 5 bases, with 11 bases left in between. This CDR3 is built from 14 residues. Germline loops: CDR1 SEHNR, CDR2 FQNEAQ (reference sequence). Here the CDR3 DNA reads TGTGCCAGCAGCTTAGTTATGGGGTCGGAGACCCAGTACTTC. Translating gives CASSLVMGSETQYF.

The chain employs TRBV2 and TRBJ2-4, with D unclear. Germline V gene sequence: CDR1 SNHLY, CDR2 FYNNEI. The CDR3 consists of 14 residues. The V end lost 5 bases, the J end lost 1 base, and 9 bases lay between the germline ends. The chain's CDR3 is CASSKGLAKNIQYF. The CDR3, as DNA: TGTGCCAGCAGTAAGGGTCTGGCCAAAAACATTCAGTACTTC.

This chain uses TRBV5-1 with TRBJ1-4; TRBD1 is a possible D gene (6 bases). This CDR3 has 18 amino acids. CDR1 and CDR2 from the germline V gene are SGHRS and YFSETQ. V gave up 7 bases and J gave up 0 bases, with 22 bases separating them. In DNA form, the CDR3 reads TGCGCCAGCCCCCGTTGGCGGCGGACAGACTCAACTAATGAAAAACTGTTTTTT. This translates into CASPRWRRTDSTNEKLFF.

The V and J genes are TRBV2 and TRBJ2-3, with unresolved D. The CDR3 extends over 14 amino acids. The V gene's germline CDR1 is SNHLY and CDR2 FYNNEI. V was cut by 8 bases and J by 1 base, with 13 bases left in between. The DNA of the CDR3 is TGTGCCAGCTCGGAGATACCACGCACAGATACGCAGTATTTT. This sequence encodes CASSEIPRTDTQYF. The whole variable domain, filled in from reference TRBV2 and TRBJ2-3, reads EPEVTQTPSHQVTQMGQEVILRCVPISNHLYFYWYRQILGQKVEFLVSFYNNEISEKSEIFDDQFSVERPDGSNFTLKIRSTKLEDSAMYFCASSEIPRTDTQYFGPGTRLTVL.

A few counts support this clonotype. The V call is TRBV7-8, the J call TRBJ2-2; unclear D gene. The CDR3 loop spans 15 amino acids. The V and J ends lost 1 base and 3 bases respectively, with 9 bases between them. Per germline, CDR1 SGHVS and CDR2 FQNEAQ. The CDR3 loop is CASSLGDTYTGELFF. DNA of the CDR3: TGTGCCAGCAGCTTAGGGGATACGTACACCGGGGAGCTGTTTTTT. Using reference TRBV7-8 and TRBJ2-2 for the parts outside the CDR3, the full variable domain is GAGVSQSPRYKVAKRGQDVALRCDPISGHVSLFWYQQALGQGPEFLTYFQNEAQLDKSGLPSDRFFAERPEGSVSTLKIQRTQQEDSAVYLCASSLGDTYTGELFFGEGSRLTVL.

This chain's CDR3 is CASSLLRPSSYEQYF. The CDR3 coding sequence is TGTGCCAGCAGCCTACTTCGGCCGAGCTCCTACGAGCAGTACTTC. The V gene is TRBV7-6, the J gene TRBJ2-7, with D hard to call. The CDR3 runs 15 residues. The germline CDR1 and CDR2 sequences are SGHVS and FNYEAQ. The germline V and J ends were trimmed by 5 bases and 0 bases, with 14 bases remaining between them.

The sample holds many counts of this clonotype. The chain joins TRBV12-3 or TRBV12-4 to TRBJ1-5, with unresolved D. The CDR3 contains 13 residues. V gave up 6 bases and J gave up 6 bases, with 12 bases separating them. The DNA of the CDR3 is TGTGCCAGCAGCCTCGGACTCTCTCAGCCCCAGCATTTT. It codes for CASSLGLSQPQHF.

This clonotype was detected only a few times. The genes are TRBV6-2 or TRBV6-3 and TRBJ2-1; D tentatively fits TRBD1 or TRBD2 (7 bases each). The CDR3 loop spans 16 amino acids. Per the germline V gene, CDR1 is MNHEY and CDR2 is SVGEGT. V dropped 0 bases and J dropped 4 bases, with 13 bases sitting between them. The CDR3 protein is CASSYSAGQLYNEQFF. The CDR3 DNA is TGTGCCAGCAGTTACTCAGCGGGACAGCTATACAATGAGCAGTTCTTC.